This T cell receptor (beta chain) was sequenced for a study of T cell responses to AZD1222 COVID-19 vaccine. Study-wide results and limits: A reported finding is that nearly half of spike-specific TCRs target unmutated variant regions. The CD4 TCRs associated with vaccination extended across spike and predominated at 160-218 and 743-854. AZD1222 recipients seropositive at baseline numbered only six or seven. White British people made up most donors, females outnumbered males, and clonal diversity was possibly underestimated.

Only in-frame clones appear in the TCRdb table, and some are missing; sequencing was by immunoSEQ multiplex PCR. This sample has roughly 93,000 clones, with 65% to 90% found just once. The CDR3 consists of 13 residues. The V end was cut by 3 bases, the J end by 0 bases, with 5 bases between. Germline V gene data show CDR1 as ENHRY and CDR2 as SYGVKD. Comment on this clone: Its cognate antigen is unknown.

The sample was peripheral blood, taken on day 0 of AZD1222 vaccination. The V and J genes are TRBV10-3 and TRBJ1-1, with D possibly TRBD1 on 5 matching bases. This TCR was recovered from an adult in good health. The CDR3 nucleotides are TGTGCCATCAGTGAACAGGTGAACACTGAAGCTTTCTTT. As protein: CAISEQVNTEAFF.